The sequence of this T cell receptor (beta chain) was determined in a study of naive and memory T cell subsets. In this sample, this clonotype turned up many times. Its specificity is not known. Study-wide points: Over 90% of naive TCR sequences appeared only once, unlike memory subsets. Between naive and memory subsets, TCR abundance power law exponents differed. Possibly reflecting memory cells re-expressing CD45RA, a few larger clonotypes occurred in naive repertoires, especially CD8.

Two oligonucleotides, mixed equimolar, formed the beta constant-region primer covering TRBC1 and TRBC2. Nested alpha and beta constant-region primers with the SP2 primer drove four PCR rounds on ligated cDNA. An oligonucleotide with the SP2 primer and a 12-nucleotide UMI was ligated to the cDNA 3' end. Via MiXCR, TCRdb re-called the UMI-ligation and nested PCR reads, giving one row per CDR3 protein. The sample has about 99,000 distinct CDR3 sequences; about 14% are singletons. The clonotype was recovered from a human donor in good health. Sequencing used naive CD8+ T cells from blood.

The CDR3 spells CASSSRTKETQYF. CDR3 sequence (DNA): TGCGCCAGCAGCTCCCGGACAAAAGAGACCCAGTACTTC. This chain links TRBV4-3 with TRBJ2-5; tentative D call: TRBD1 (5 bases). The CDR3 covers 13 residues. Germline CDR1 and CDR2: LGHNA and YSLEER. The V and J ends lost 5 bases and 3 bases respectively, with 10 bases between them.